Presented here are 23 T cell receptor beta chains from one specimen sequenced in a study of tumor-infiltrating lymphocytes in primary liver carcinoma. Germline DNA was extracted too, while blood RNA derived from unsorted whole blood. Reverse transcription of 450 to 500 ng total RNA with a constant-region primer produced TCR beta cDNA. Sequencing libraries for TCR beta derived from three nested multiplex PCR rounds that used slightly modified ARM-PCR. TRBV1-TRBV30 forward and Cbeta reverse primers drove the first two approximately 10-cycle rounds. TCRdb re-called the multiplex PCR reads with MiXCR, one entry per CDR3 protein. The repertoire holds fewer than 350,000 distinct CDR3 sequences, 65% seen once, with approximately 9% in the top ten. Sequencing was done on a sample of peripheral blood. Receptor source: a man aged 40-49 years with primary liver carcinoma and hepatitis B virus infection.

This clonotype has a count of ten or more. The V and J genes are TRBV29-1 and TRBJ2-5, with 12 bases identical to TRBD2. The CDR3 is 16 residues long. CDR1 is SQVTM, CDR2 ANQGSEA, per germline. V lost 3 bases, J lost 5 bases, and 10 bases stayed unmatched. CDR3 nucleotides: TGCAGCGTTGATTCTAGCGGGAGGGCCGGGAAGGAGACCCAGTACTTC. Translation: CSVDSSGRAGKETQYF.

In the case of this clonotype: One end of the junction varies from germline; a read error may be responsible. This chain's CDR3 is CVSSRPPWDSLNEKLFF. As DNA, the CDR3 is TGTGTCAGCAGTCGCCCTCCCTGGGACAGCTTGAATGAAAAACTGTTTTTT. The chain recombines TRBV6-2 or TRBV6-3 with TRBJ1-4, with 7 positions matching TRBD1. CDR3 length: 17 residues. Germline values: CDR1 MNHEY, CDR2 SVGEGT.

As concerns this clonotype: This may arise from a read error, as a much more abundant clone is one base away. The chain couples TRBV6-2 or TRBV6-3 to TRBJ2-4, with D maybe TRBD2 (6 bases). Germline CDR1 and CDR2: MNHEY and SVGEGT. This CDR3 is 14 amino acids long. CDR3 sequence: CTSSYSASANIQYF. In DNA form, the CDR3 reads TGTACCAGCAGTTACTCAGCTAGCGCCAACATTCAGTACTTC.

In regard to this clonotype: A much larger clone sits a single nucleotide away, making a read error possible. The V call is TRBV6-6, the J call TRBJ2-7; the match to TRBD2 covers 10 bases. The CDR3 extends over 11 amino acids. From germline, CDR1 is MNHNY and CDR2 SVGAGI (reference sequence). The DNA for the CDR3 is TGTGTCACGGGGACTAGCGACGAGCAGTACTTC. It yields the protein CVTGTSDEQYF.

As regards this clonotype: With a much larger clone just one base away, this may be a read error. This chain joins TRBV6-1 and TRBJ1-5, with D possibly being TRBD1 (6 bases). CDR1 and CDR2 from the germline V gene are MNHNS and SASEGT. The CDR3 consists of 15 residues. CDR3 loop: CTSSERSGANQPQHF. In DNA, the CDR3 is TGTACCAGCAGTGAAAGGTCGGGGGCAAATCAGCCCCAGCATTTT.

About this clonotype itself: One junction end does not reproduce the germline sequence, and a read error may be involved. The V call is TRBV11-2, the J call TRBJ2-2; maybe TRBD2 (6 bases). Looked up from germline, CDR1 is SGHAT and CDR2 is FQNNGV. The CDR3 is made up of 16 amino acids. The DNA for the CDR3 is TGTGCCAGCAGCTCCTCAAGTCAGGTTTTTGGCGGGGAGCCGTTTTTT. Amino acid sequence: CASSSSSQVFGGEPFF. Drawing the rest from reference TRBV11-2 and TRBJ2-2, the complete variable domain is EAGVAQSPRYKIIEKRQSVAFWCNPISGHATLYWYQQILGQGPKLLIQFQNNGVVDDSQLPKDRFSAERLKGVDSTLKIQPAKLEDSAVYLCASSSSSQVFGGEPFFGEGSRLTVL.

Concerning this clonotype: A single base separates this from a much larger clone, so it may be a read error. Because the CDR3 is missing its conserved closing phenylalanine or tryptophan, this is likely a read error. This chain links TRBV10-3 with TRBJ2-7, with no clear D. There are 14 residues in the CDR3. Trimming took off 3 bases at V and 7 bases at J, with 16 bases between the two ends. CDR1 ENHRY and CDR2 SYGVKD come from the germline V gene. The CDR3 nucleotides read TGTGCCATCAGTGACCTGGGTATATCGTGGGAGCAGTACCTC. Protein product: CAISDLGISWEQYL.

Of note for this clonotype: It is likely a read error, because the conserved phenylalanine at the end of the CDR3 is missing. V and J are TRBV29-1 and TRBJ2-4; D uncertain. This CDR3 has 14 amino acids. The germline V gene has CDR1 SQVTM and CDR2 ANQGSEA. CDR3 sequence (DNA): TGCAACGCCGGATTGTGGGGAATTGAAAACATTCAGTACATC. The encoded protein is CNAGLWGIENIQYI.

Comment on this clonotype: This could be a read error, since a much larger clone is one nucleotide away. The chain joins TRBV6-2 or TRBV6-3 to TRBJ2-7; TRBD2 aligns across 8 bases. V gave up 6 bases and J gave up 5 bases; unmatched junction bases: 12. CDR1 is MNHEY, CDR2 SVGEGT, per germline. The CDR3 contains 15 residues. For the CDR3, the DNA is TGTGCCAGCAGGGGTACTATCGGGAGGGCCCACGAGCAGTACTTC. This sequence encodes CASRGTIGRAHEQYF.

The chain uses TRBV29-1 and TRBJ2-7; 8 bases are shared with TRBD1. The CDR3 covers 12 residues. The germline V gene has CDR1 SQVTM and CDR2 ANQGSEA. CDR3 DNA: TGCAACGTGCCGACAGGGGCCCACGAGCAGTACTTC. Protein product: CNVPTGAHEQYF.

Comment on this clonotype: The CDR3 end shows no conserved phenylalanine or tryptophan, and so a read error is likely. This chain uses TRBV6-2 or TRBV6-3 with TRBJ2-7, with TRBD1 matching 9 bases. This CDR3 comprises 13 residues. Trimming at V came to 10 bases and at J to 1 base, leaving 5 bases not matched to a gene. Per the germline V gene, CDR1 is MNHEY and CDR2 is SVGEGT. The CDR3 region is CAIDRGGSYEQYS. In DNA, the CDR3 is TGTGCCATCGACAGGGGGGGTTCCTACGAGCAGTACTCC.

The chain combines TRBV28 with TRBJ2-1; D is tentatively TRBD1 or TRBD2 (5 bases each). The ends were cut back, 3 bases at V and 7 bases at J, with 10 bases in the middle. CDR1 is MDHEN and CDR2 is SYDVKM in the germline V gene. CDR3 length equals 13 residues. CDR3 region: CASSLPGANEQFF. The CDR3 coding sequence is TGTGCCAGCAGTTTGCCCGGGGCTAATGAGCAGTTCTTC.

About this clonotype: Mismatch with germline at one junction end may stem from a read error. The chain couples TRBV12-3 or TRBV12-4 to TRBJ1-1, with no clear D. This CDR3 region has 13 residues. CDR3 bases: TGTGCCAGCAGTTCGGGGTCGATCACTGAAGCTTACTTT. Its protein is CASSSGSITEAYF.

In regard to this clonotype: A read error is possible here, since a much larger clone lies one base away. The chain links TRBV10-3 to TRBJ1-1; TRBD1 matches at 12 bases. The V gene's germline CDR1 is ENHRY and CDR2 SYGVKD. The CDR3 consists of 17 residues. The CDR3 DNA sequence: TGTTCCATCAAGGGGGACAGGGGGCGAGGGATGAACACTGAAGCTTTCTTT. This encodes CSIKGDRGRGMNTEAFF.

This clonotype showed up just once. The chain couples TRBV5-1 to TRBJ2-7; 8 nucleotides align to TRBD1. The CDR3 length is 14 residues. CDR1 and CDR2 (germline): SGHRS, YFSETQ. V dropped 0 bases and J dropped 5; count of bases not matched to a gene: 4. CDR3 bases: TGCGCCAGCAGCTTGGGGGGACAGGTGGACGAGCAGTACTTC. Translation: CASSLGGQVDEQYF.

Only one count was recorded for this clonotype. J is TRBJ2-3 and V is TRBV7-9, with D uncertain. The ends were cut back, 1 base at V and 0 bases at J, with 11 bases in the middle. From germline, CDR1 is SEHNR and CDR2 FQNEAQ (reference sequence). The CDR3 consists of 16 residues. CDR3 in DNA: TGTGCCAGCAGCTTAGGCACGGCACTTAGCACAGATACGCAGTATTTT. It yields the protein CASSLGTALSTDTQYF. Complete variable domain (other parts from reference TRBV7-9 and TRBJ2-3): DTGVSQNPRHKITKRGQNVTFRCDPISEHNRLYWYRQTLGQGPEFLTYFQNEAQLEKSRLLSDRFSAERPKGSFSTLEIQRTEQGDSAMYLCASSLGTALSTDTQYFGPGTRLTVL.

Concerning this clonotype: A much larger clonotype is one base distant, so this may be a read error. The chain combines TRBV12-3 or TRBV12-4 with TRBJ2-5, with D maybe TRBD2 (5 bases). This CDR3 region has 12 residues. CDR3 residues: CVSSLPAGTQYF. The CDR3 DNA is TGTGTCAGCAGTTTACCGGCGGGGACCCAGTACTTC.

A note on this clonotype: No conserved phenylalanine or tryptophan is present at the end of the CDR3, so a read error is the likely explanation. The rearrangement links TRBV11-2 to TRBJ2-7, with 9 bases lining up with TRBD1. The length of the CDR3 is 15 residues. Trimming removed 5 bases from V and 9 bases from J; junction bases left unmatched: 14. Germline CDR1 reads SGHAT; CDR2 reads FQNNGV. The CDR3 DNA reads as TGTGCCAGCAGCGCTCCCGGGACAGGGCTACGGTGGCAGTACCTC. The encoded protein is CASSAPGTGLRWQYL.

This clonotype is a singleton in its sample. The junction departs from the called germline gene at one end, perhaps through a read error. The rearrangement links TRBV4-1 to TRBJ1-1; no firm D call. Germline values: CDR1 MGHRA, CDR2 YSYEKL. There are 13 residues in the CDR3. The CDR3 sequence is CASNQYMNTEAFF. The CDR3 DNA is TGCGCCAGCAACCAATATATGAACACTGAAGCTTTCTTT.

V is TRBV11-2 and J is TRBJ2-5; 8 positions match TRBD1. CDR1 SGHAT and CDR2 FQNNGV come from the germline V gene. The trim removed 4 bases at V and 5 bases at J, leaving 6 bases unmatched. The CDR3 length is 14 residues. The CDR3: CASSSSRGRETQYF. The CDR3 DNA is TGTGCCAGCAGCTCATCCAGGGGGCGGGAGACCCAGTACTTC.

Notes on this clonotype: One end of the junction is discordant with germline, which a read error may explain. The chain links TRBV4-1 to TRBJ2-1; a weak D match, TRBD2 (6 bases). The CDR3 contains 21 residues. Germline CDR1 reads MGHRA; CDR2 reads YSYEKL. Here the CDR3 reads CASSPFALGLTGPSSYNEQLF. The CDR3 DNA sequence: TGCGCCAGCAGCCCCTTTGCATTAGGACTAACGGGGCCCAGCTCCTACAATGAGCAGCTCTTC.

This clonotype was detected only a few times. The chain links TRBV5-5 to TRBJ2-7; TRBD1 matches at 8 bases. Losses at the gene ends were 4 bases for V and 6 bases for J; bases not matched to a gene: 9. The CDR3 runs to 14 residues. The germline CDR1 and CDR2 sequences are SGHKS and YYEKEE (reference sequence). CDR3 nucleotides: TGTGCCAGCAGCCCCCAGACAGGGGTCGGCGAGCAGTACTTC. This encodes CASSPQTGVGEQYF.

This clonotype was seen repeatedly, ten times or more. The chain employs TRBV10-3 and TRBJ2-5; weak D call: TRBD2 (6 bases). V was shortened by 7 bases and J by 5 bases, with 14 bases between the two germline ends. Germline CDR1 is ENHRY and CDR2 is SYGVKD. This CDR3 has 13 residues. CDR3 protein: CAINTGVDETQYF. DNA for the CDR3: TGTGCCATCAACACGGGAGTAGACGAGACCCAGTACTTC.